What follows are 25 T cell receptor beta chains derived from one specimen sequenced in a study of T-cell reconstitution after alpha-beta-depleted transplantation in children. Molecular barcoding with unique molecular identifiers was used for the TCRbeta library. One entry per CDR3 protein, called by TCRdb with MiXCR from the PCR reads. The sample records about 77,000 distinct CDR3 sequences, 15% to 20% being singletons. The starting material was PBMCs, mostly from graft donor cells, obtained 360 days after TCRalphabeta/CD19-depleted stem cell transplant. All receptors come from a male patient between 2 and 10 years old who had a stem cell transplant for acute lymphoblastic leukemia, so the T cells may come from the graft donor.

This rearrangement joins TRBV5-1 to TRBJ2-1, with D possibly TRBD1 on 5 matching bases. CDR1 and CDR2 from the germline V gene are SGHRS and YFSETQ. V was cut by 4 bases and J by 2 bases, with 13 bases left in between. The CDR3 covers 15 residues. CDR3 nucleotide sequence: TGCGCCAGCAGCAGGGGTACATCTGCCTACAATGAGCAGTTCTTC. Translation: CASSRGTSAYNEQFF.

This clonotype was detected a few times. V and J are TRBV6-6 and TRBJ1-1, with unresolved D. The CDR3 runs to 11 residues. Trimming shortened V by 6 bases and J by 10 bases, and 12 bases separated the two germline ends. Germline CDR1 reads MNHNY; CDR2 reads SVGAGI (reference sequence). CDR3 in amino acids: CASSMWSTAFF. The CDR3 DNA follows: TGTGCCAGCAGCATGTGGTCTACAGCTTTCTTT.

This clonotype was seen repeatedly, ten times or more. This chain links TRBV6-5 with TRBJ2-5; tentatively, D is TRBD2 (5 bases). CDR1 MNHEY and CDR2 SVGAGI come from the germline V gene. There are 11 residues in the CDR3. Trimming left V 5 bases short and J 7 bases short, with 8 bases between. The CDR3 sequence: CASSREGTQYF. CDR3 DNA: TGTGCCAGCAGTCGGGAAGGGACCCAGTACTTC.

This clonotype is a singleton in its sample. V and J are TRBV11-2 and TRBJ1-5; D not resolved. V was shortened by 1 base and J by 6 bases, with 13 bases between the two germline ends. Germline V gene sequence: CDR1 SGHAT, CDR2 FQNNGV. The CDR3 is 15 residues long. The CDR3 sequence: CASSLAAGSSQPQHF. CDR3 nucleotide sequence: TGTGCCAGCAGCTTAGCGGCAGGCAGTAGTCAGCCCCAGCATTTT.

The chain employs TRBV5-1 and TRBJ2-1, with 8 bases that match TRBD2. This CDR3 has 16 amino acids. Germline V lookup: CDR1 SGHRS, CDR2 YFSETQ. J lost 3 bases, V lost 0 bases, and 5 bases had no gene match. The CDR3 here is CASSLGVTSVYNEQFF. For the CDR3, the DNA is TGCGCCAGCAGCTTGGGTGTGACTAGCGTCTACAATGAGCAGTTCTTC.

A remark on this clonotype: A much larger clone lies a single base off, so this may be a read error. The final CDR3 position lacks the conserved phenylalanine or tryptophan, pointing to a likely read error. V is TRBV4-2 and J is TRBJ2-5; the match to TRBD2 covers 10 bases. Losses at the gene ends were 0 bases for V and 4 bases for J; bases not matched to a gene: 8. The germline V gene has CDR1 LGHNA and CDR2 YNFKEQ. The CDR3 runs to 17 residues. The CDR3 sequence: CASSQDILAGNPETQYL. DNA for the CDR3: TGTGCCAGCAGCCAAGATATACTAGCGGGGAATCCAGAGACCCAGTACCTC.

This clonotype was recorded a few times. The chain uses TRBV12-3 or TRBV12-4 and TRBJ1-5, with TRBD1 matching 7 bases. The CDR3 spans 15 residues. With V trimmed by 4 bases and J by 4 bases, 7 bases remained unmatched. In nucleotides, the CDR3 is TGTGCCAGCAGTTCTTACAGGGGAGGGAATCAGCCCCAGCATTTT. Amino acids: CASSSYRGGNQPQHF.

This clonotype was counted ten times or more. The chain combines TRBV7-9 with TRBJ1-5; weak D call: TRBD1 (6 bases). This CDR3 comprises 14 residues. With 3 bases removed from V and 3 bases from J, the gap between germline ends came to 9 bases. Germline CDR1 reads SEHNR; CDR2 reads FQNEAQ (reference sequence). The CDR3 reads CASSFEGDNQPQHF. CDR3 DNA: TGTGCCAGCAGCTTTGAGGGGGACAATCAGCCCCAGCATTTT.

The chain employs TRBV20-1 and TRBJ2-5; 9 bases map to TRBD2. The CDR3 contains 15 residues. CDR1 DFQATT and CDR2 SNEGSKA come from the germline V gene (reference sequence). The V gene end was trimmed by 0 bases and the J gene end by 5 bases; junction bases not matched to a gene: 7. For the CDR3, the DNA is TGCAGTGCTAGAGATATAGCGGGAGTATATGAGACCCAGTACTTC. Its protein is CSARDIAGVYETQYF.

The chain recombines TRBV4-2 with TRBJ2-1; D tentatively fits TRBD1 or TRBD2 (5 bases each). Trimming took off 0 bases at V and 2 bases at J, with 11 bases between the two ends. The CDR3 length is 16 residues. CDR1 and CDR2 (germline): LGHNA, YNFKEQ. CDR3 region: CASSQDGTLPYNEQFF. Here the CDR3 DNA reads TGTGCCAGCAGCCAAGATGGGACGCTTCCCTACAATGAGCAGTTCTTC.

The sample holds a few counts of this clonotype. The V and J genes are TRBV3-1 and TRBJ2-1, with D uncertain. Trimming took off 0 bases at V and 5 bases at J, with 11 bases between the two ends. From germline, CDR1 is LGHDT and CDR2 YNNKEL (reference sequence). The CDR3 spans 15 residues. The DNA for the CDR3 is TGTGCCAGCAGCCAAGAACGGACGGGCCACAATGAGCAGTTCTTC. It codes for CASSQERTGHNEQFF.

The chain combines TRBV4-1 with TRBJ1-3; D gene uncertain. The CDR3 extends over 17 amino acids. With 3 bases removed from V and 0 bases from J, the gap between germline ends came to 15 bases. CDR1 MGHRA and CDR2 YSYEKL come from the germline V gene. The CDR3 DNA reads TGCGCCAGCAGCCAGAGAATTTTAACAGTCTCTGGAAACACCATATATTTT. Amino acid sequence: CASSQRILTVSGNTIYF.

The chain employs TRBV7-3 and TRBJ1-1, with D uncertain. This CDR3 has 17 residues. Germline V CDR1 and CDR2: SGHTA, FQGTGA. V dropped 1 base and J dropped 3 bases, with 18 bases sitting between them. The CDR3 loop is CASSLMAWLKKDTEAFF. In nucleotides, the CDR3 is TGTGCCAGCAGCTTAATGGCCTGGCTAAAAAAGGACACTGAAGCTTTCTTT.

The chain combines TRBV5-6 with TRBJ2-1; 10 nucleotides align to TRBD1. V gave up 2 bases and J gave up 4 bases; unmatched junction bases: 6. Germline CDR1 is SGHDT and CDR2 is YYEEEE. The CDR3 is made up of 16 amino acids. The CDR3: CASSFLDRGIYNEQFF. In DNA form, the CDR3 reads TGTGCCAGCAGCTTCTTGGACAGGGGGATTTACAATGAGCAGTTCTTC. Full variable domain (rest looked up from reference TRBV5-6 and TRBJ2-1): DAGVTQSPTHLIKTRGQQVTLRCSPKSGHDTVSWYQQALGQGPQFIFQYYEEEERQRGNFPDRFSGHQFPNYSSELNVNALLLGDSALYLCASSFLDRGIYNEQFFGPGTRLTVL.

This clonotype has more than one count but fewer than ten. The rearrangement uses TRBV10-2 and TRBJ2-2; TRBD1 is a possible D gene (6 bases). The V end was cut by 8 bases, the J end by 0 bases, with 16 bases between. This CDR3 comprises 16 residues. Germline CDR1 is WSHSY and CDR2 is SAAADI. The CDR3 DNA is TGCGCCAGCGAGATGGAATGGGGGCCGAACACCGGGGAGCTGTTTTTT. Encoded protein: CASEMEWGPNTGELFF.

The CDR3 DNA reads as TGTGCCAGCAGTGCGGGAAGCGGGAGCAATGAGCAGTTCTTC. It codes for CASSAGSGSNEQFF. The chain joins TRBV12-3 or TRBV12-4 to TRBJ2-1, with 8 bases identical to TRBD2. This CDR3 contains 14 residues. V lost 5 bases to trimming and J lost 6 bases; unmatched junction nucleotides: 6.

The rearrangement links TRBV11-2 to TRBJ2-6; possibly TRBD1 for D (7 bases). Trimming stripped 0 bases from V and 0 bases from J, with 15 bases between. This CDR3 is built from 19 residues. Germline CDR1 SGHAT, CDR2 FQNNGV. CDR3: CASSLDPRQGLSGANVLTF. The CDR3 DNA reads TGTGCCAGCAGCTTAGATCCGAGACAGGGACTCTCTGGGGCCAACGTCCTGACTTTC.

The table lists this clonotype with many counts. The junction departs from the called germline gene at one end, perhaps through a read error. This rearrangement joins TRBV5-1 to TRBJ2-1, with 13 bases matching TRBD2. This CDR3 has 15 residues. Germline V gives CDR1 SGHRS, CDR2 YFSETQ. CDR3 sequence (DNA): TGTGCCAGCAGCCCGGGACTAGCGGGGTACAATGAGCAGTTCTTC. It codes for CASSPGLAGYNEQFF.

The chain couples TRBV10-2 to TRBJ2-5, with D possibly TRBD2 on 5 matching bases. V was trimmed by 7 bases and J by 1 base, leaving 19 bases between them. Germline values: CDR1 WSHSY, CDR2 SAAADI. The CDR3 is 16 residues long. In nucleotides, the CDR3 is TGCGCCAGCACCCCACTCCGCGGGCGACCCCAAGAGACCCAGTACTTC. This codes for CASTPLRGRPQETQYF.

The genes are TRBV5-1 and TRBJ2-7; no clear D. This CDR3 has 15 amino acids. The germline V gene has CDR1 SGHRS and CDR2 YFSETQ. V lost 1 base and J 0 bases, leaving 11 bases between the germline ends. This CDR3 is CASSLLGWSSYEQYF. In nucleotides, the CDR3 is TGCGCCAGCAGCTTGCTAGGGTGGAGCTCCTACGAGCAGTACTTC. The entire variable domain, with the rest obtained from reference TRBV5-1 and TRBJ2-7, is as follows: KAGVTQTPRYLIKTRGQQVTLSCSPISGHRSVSWYQQTPGQGLQFLFEYFSETQRNKGNFPGRFSGRQFSNSRSEMNVSTLELGDSALYLCASSLLGWSSYEQYFGPGTRLTVT.

Regarding this clonotype: At one of its ends the junction is not consistent with the germline gene, which may arise from a read error. This chain joins TRBV20-1 and TRBJ2-1; either TRBD1 or TRBD2 may fit D (5 bases each). CDR3 length equals 14 residues. Germline CDR1 is DFQATT and CDR2 is SNEGSKA (reference sequence). The CDR3 DNA follows: TGCAGTGCTAGGGGGCACCTGGGGGAGAGGGAGCGGTTCTTC. As protein: CSARGHLGERERFF.

The chain couples TRBV10-3 to TRBJ2-7, with 10 bases lining up with TRBD2. Germline CDR1 reads ENHRY; CDR2 reads SYGVKD. This CDR3 is 14 amino acids long. V lost 5 bases to trimming and J lost 4 bases; unmatched junction nucleotides: 5. The CDR3 nucleotides are TGTGCCATCAGTTCCGGGACTAGCGTGTACGAGCAGTACTTC. As protein: CAISSGTSVYEQYF.

The J gene is TRBJ2-3, the V gene TRBV20-1; D possibly corresponds to TRBD2 (6 bases). Germline V gene lookup returns CDR1 DFQATT and CDR2 SNEGSKA (reference sequence). The CDR3 consists of 12 residues. Between the trimmed V and J ends, which lost 7 bases and 4 bases, there was a span of 12 bases. The CDR3 bases are TGCAGTGTGGCGGGGCTCGCAGATACGCAGTATTTT. Amino acid sequence: CSVAGLADTQYF.

The V call is TRBV11-2, the J call TRBJ2-1; D is unresolved. The germline V gene has CDR1 SGHAT and CDR2 FQNNGV. This CDR3 comprises 13 residues. Trimming shortened V by 1 base and J by 6 bases, and 7 bases separated the two germline ends. The CDR3, as DNA: TGTGCCAGCAGCTTAGTGAGCGTCAATGAGCAGTTCTTC. It yields the protein CASSLVSVNEQFF.

This clonotype was found a few times. The V call is TRBV29-1, the J call TRBJ2-1; 10 positions agree with TRBD2. Per germline, CDR1 SQVTM and CDR2 ANQGSEA. V was pared by 3 bases and J by 3 bases, with 14 bases of the junction left unmatched. CDR3 size: 18 residues. The CDR3 DNA sequence: TGCAGCGTTGAGACCCCATGGACTAGCGGACTCAGCTACAATGAGCAGTTCTTC. It encodes CSVETPWTSGLSYNEQFF.